These T cell receptor beta chains were read from a single sample in a study of cytomegalovirus exposure and HLA in healthy donors. Sequenced by immunoSEQ multiplex PCR; TCRdb stores in-frame clones only, minus some. Among roughly 59,000 clones listed, roughly 94% were seen once. The source material was PBMCs. These TCRs come from a woman younger than 35 in good health and CMV-seropositive. CDR3s include the opening cysteine and the closing phenylalanine or tryptophan. The D gene is left open where the match is weak. Clone size is shown for a subset of rows, as once, few, many or a class of expanded clone.

abundance: .; j_gene: TRBJ1-1; d_gene: .; v_gene: TRBV4-1; CDR3nt: TGCGCCAGCAGCCAGGGGCCGGGACAGAACACTGAAGCTTTCTTT; CDR3aa: CASSQGPGQNTEAFF
abundance: .; j_gene: TRBJ1-5; d_gene: .; v_gene: TRBV28; CDR3nt: TGTGCCAGCAGTTTTCCCCGAAGTGGCCAGCCCCAGCATTTT; CDR3aa: CASSFPRSGQPQHF
abundance: once; j_gene: TRBJ2-7; d_gene: TRBD1; v_gene: TRBV13; CDR3nt: TGTGCCAGCAGCTCACCACACAGGGGAATGTACGAGCAGTACTTC; CDR3aa: CASSSPHRGMYEQYF
abundance: .; j_gene: TRBJ2-1; d_gene: TRBD2; v_gene: TRBV30; CDR3nt: TGTGCCTGGGCCGGTTGGGCTAGCGGGAGTTTTGATGAGCAGTTCTTC; CDR3aa: CAWAGWASGSFDEQFF
abundance: .; j_gene: TRBJ2-7; d_gene: TRBD2; v_gene: TRBV4-3; CDR3nt: TGCGCCAGCAGCCAAGATGGCGGGGGGGCCTACGAGCAGTACTTC; CDR3aa: CASSQDGGGAYEQYF
abundance: .; j_gene: TRBJ2-3; d_gene: TRBD2; v_gene: TRBV4-1; CDR3nt: TGCGCCAGCACCCAGAGAGAGGAGGGAGCGGGAGCTGCCCGGGGGGATACGCAGTATTTT; CDR3aa: CASTQREEGAGAARGDTQYF
abundance: .; j_gene: TRBJ1-2; d_gene: .; v_gene: TRBV10-3; CDR3nt: TGTGCCATCAGTGAGGCCCGTGGGGGGGATGGCTACACCTTC; CDR3aa: CAISEARGGDGYTF
abundance: .; j_gene: TRBJ2-7; d_gene: TRBD1; v_gene: TRBV5-1; CDR3nt: TGCGCCAGCAGCTTGCTAGGGGGACAGGGTGACAGCGAGCAGTACTTC; CDR3aa: CASSLLGGQGDSEQYF
abundance: .; j_gene: TRBJ1-1; d_gene: TRBD1; v_gene: TRBV25-1; CDR3nt: TGTGCCAGCAGTGAACAGGGGGCGAGCACTGAAGCTTTCTTT; CDR3aa: CASSEQGASTEAFF
abundance: .; j_gene: TRBJ1-1; d_gene: TRBD1; v_gene: TRBV29-1; CDR3nt: TGCAGCGTGAGGGGACAGGGGGCACCCGAAGCTTTCTTT; CDR3aa: CSVRGQGAPEAFF
abundance: once; j_gene: TRBJ2-2; d_gene: TRBD1; v_gene: TRBV30; CDR3nt: TGTGCCTGGATAAGGACAGGGTACACCGGGGAGCTGTTTTTT; CDR3aa: CAWIRTGYTGELFF
abundance: .; j_gene: TRBJ1-2; d_gene: TRBD1; v_gene: TRBV11-2; CDR3nt: TGTGCCAGCAGCCCGGGACAGGTAGTAGGCTACACCTTC; CDR3aa: CASSPGQVVGYTF
abundance: .; j_gene: TRBJ2-7; d_gene: TRBD2; v_gene: TRBV6-5; CDR3nt: TGTGCCAGCACCCTAGCGGGGGGCAACGAGCAGTACTTC; CDR3aa: CASTLAGGNEQYF
abundance: .; j_gene: TRBJ2-1; d_gene: .; v_gene: TRBV7-6; CDR3nt: TGTGCCAGCAGGGAGAGTTCCAACTTAAATGAGCAGTTCTTC; CDR3aa: CASRESSNLNEQFF
abundance: .; j_gene: TRBJ1-5; d_gene: TRBD1; v_gene: TRBV7-2; CDR3nt: TGTGCCAGCAGCTTCGGGACAGTGGGGAATCAGCCCCAGCATTTT; CDR3aa: CASSFGTVGNQPQHF
abundance: .; j_gene: TRBJ2-5; d_gene: TRBD2; v_gene: TRBV23-1; CDR3nt: TGCGCCAGCAGTCCTAGCGGAGTCCAAGAGACCCAGTACTTC; CDR3aa: CASSPSGVQETQYF
abundance: once; j_gene: TRBJ2-4; d_gene: TRBD1; v_gene: TRBV28; CDR3nt: TGTGCCAGCAGTTACCAGGGGGCAGGGAACATTCAGTACTTC; CDR3aa: CASSYQGAGNIQYF
abundance: .; j_gene: TRBJ2-2; d_gene: .; v_gene: TRBV5-1; CDR3nt: TGCGCCAGCAGACTTGGACAGTCCAACACCGGGGAGCTGTTTTTT; CDR3aa: CASRLGQSNTGELFF
abundance: once; j_gene: TRBJ1-4; d_gene: .; v_gene: TRBV6-1; CDR3nt: TGTGCCAGCAGTGGGGGCAGGTCCCTGAGGAAACTGTTTTTT; CDR3aa: CASSGGRSLRKLFF
abundance: .; j_gene: TRBJ1-5; d_gene: TRBD1; v_gene: TRBV19; CDR3nt: TGTGCCAGTAGCCGCAGGGGGCTGAGGAACAATCAGCCCCAGCATTTT; CDR3aa: CASSRRGLRNNQPQHF
abundance: .; j_gene: TRBJ1-2; d_gene: .; v_gene: TRBV4-2; CDR3nt: TGTGCCAGCAGCCAAATCTCTCTATACTTC; CDR3aa: CASSQISLYF
abundance: .; j_gene: TRBJ1-2; d_gene: .; v_gene: TRBV15; CDR3nt: TGTGCCACCAGCAGAGATTACGATCCCAGACTGCAAGGCTACACCTTC; CDR3aa: CATSRDYDPRLQGYTF
abundance: .; j_gene: TRBJ2-3; d_gene: .; v_gene: TRBV5-8; CDR3nt: TGTGCCAGCAGCTTGGGCATATACAGGGCCACAGATACGCAGTATTTT; CDR3aa: CASSLGIYRATDTQYF
abundance: .; j_gene: TRBJ1-1; d_gene: .; v_gene: TRBV9; CDR3nt: TGTGCCAGCAGCGTAGGGGCGGGGGAGACGGTAGAAGCTTTCTTT; CDR3aa: CASSVGAGETVEAFF
abundance: .; j_gene: TRBJ2-1; d_gene: .; v_gene: TRBV7-9; CDR3nt: TGTGCCAGCAGCTTAGGAGGGTCCCAGAGGGAGTTCTTC; CDR3aa: CASSLGGSQREFF
abundance: .; j_gene: TRBJ2-2; d_gene: TRBD2; v_gene: TRBV30; CDR3nt: TGTGCCTGGAGTCCAATGCGCCTTGATAGCGGGAGGCGGGACGTTCGGGAGCTGTTTTTT; CDR3aa: CAWSPMRLDSGRRDVRELFF
abundance: .; j_gene: TRBJ1-1; d_gene: .; v_gene: TRBV19; CDR3nt: TGTGCCAGTAGGAGTGGGGGGGGAGTTGAAGCTTTCTTT; CDR3aa: CASRSGGGVEAFF
abundance: .; j_gene: TRBJ1-1; d_gene: .; v_gene: TRBV5-6; CDR3nt: TGTGCCAGCAGCTCACCGATTATACTTGGTGACACTGAAGCTTTCTTT; CDR3aa: CASSSPIILGDTEAFF
abundance: .; j_gene: TRBJ2-3; d_gene: .; v_gene: TRBV4-2; CDR3nt: TGTGCCAGCAGCCAAGAGCGGGGCTCGGGCACAGATACGCAGTATTTT; CDR3aa: CASSQERGSGTDTQYF
abundance: .; j_gene: TRBJ1-1; d_gene: .; v_gene: TRBV29-1; CDR3nt: TGCAGCGCCACAGGGACGGTAAACACTGAAGCTTTCTTT; CDR3aa: CSATGTVNTEAFF
abundance: .; j_gene: TRBJ2-7; d_gene: .; v_gene: TRBV7-9; CDR3nt: TGTGCCAGCAGCTTATGGCAGGGCCCGACCTACGAGCAGTACTTC; CDR3aa: CASSLWQGPTYEQYF
abundance: .; j_gene: TRBJ2-7; d_gene: TRBD2; v_gene: TRBV7-2; CDR3nt: TGTGCCAGCAGCTTCTCCGGACTAGCGGTTCCCTACGAGCAGTACTTC; CDR3aa: CASSFSGLAVPYEQYF
abundance: .; j_gene: TRBJ2-3; d_gene: TRBD2; v_gene: TRBV19; CDR3nt: TGTGCCAGTAGTACGAGACTAGCTCCGGCTTTAGATACGCAGTATTTT; CDR3aa: CASSTRLAPALDTQYF
abundance: .; j_gene: TRBJ2-1; d_gene: TRBD2; v_gene: TRBV28; CDR3nt: TGTGCCAGCATAAAGGGGAGTATAGCGGGAGTACGGAATGAGCAGTTCTTC; CDR3aa: CASIKGSIAGVRNEQFF
abundance: once; j_gene: TRBJ2-1; d_gene: TRBD2; v_gene: TRBV5-5; CDR3nt: TGTGCCAGCAGGGGGACTAGCGGGAGTCGGGAAGCGTACAATGAGCAGTTCTTC; CDR3aa: CASRGTSGSREAYNEQFF
abundance: .; j_gene: TRBJ2-7; d_gene: TRBD1; v_gene: TRBV28; CDR3nt: TGTGCCAGCCGCGGACAGGGTGGCGAGCAGTACTTC; CDR3aa: CASRGQGGEQYF
abundance: .; j_gene: TRBJ1-1; d_gene: .; v_gene: TRBV30; CDR3nt: TGTGCCTGGAGTGGGGGGGTTGGCACTGAAGCTTTCTTT; CDR3aa: CAWSGGVGTEAFF
abundance: once; j_gene: TRBJ2-5; d_gene: .; v_gene: TRBV5-6; CDR3nt: TGTGCCAGCAGCTTGGGGGGCGGCGGGACCCAGTACTTC; CDR3aa: CASSLGGGGTQYF
abundance: .; j_gene: TRBJ2-7; d_gene: TRBD1; v_gene: TRBV6-7; CDR3nt: TGTGCCAGCAGTTACTCGAGTCAGGGGGCTTACGAGCAGTACTTC; CDR3aa: CASSYSSQGAYEQYF
abundance: .; j_gene: TRBJ2-7; d_gene: TRBD2; v_gene: TRBV6-6; CDR3nt: TGTGCCAGCAGTCCGCGGGCGGGGGAGGGAGAGCAGTACTTC; CDR3aa: CASSPRAGEGEQYF